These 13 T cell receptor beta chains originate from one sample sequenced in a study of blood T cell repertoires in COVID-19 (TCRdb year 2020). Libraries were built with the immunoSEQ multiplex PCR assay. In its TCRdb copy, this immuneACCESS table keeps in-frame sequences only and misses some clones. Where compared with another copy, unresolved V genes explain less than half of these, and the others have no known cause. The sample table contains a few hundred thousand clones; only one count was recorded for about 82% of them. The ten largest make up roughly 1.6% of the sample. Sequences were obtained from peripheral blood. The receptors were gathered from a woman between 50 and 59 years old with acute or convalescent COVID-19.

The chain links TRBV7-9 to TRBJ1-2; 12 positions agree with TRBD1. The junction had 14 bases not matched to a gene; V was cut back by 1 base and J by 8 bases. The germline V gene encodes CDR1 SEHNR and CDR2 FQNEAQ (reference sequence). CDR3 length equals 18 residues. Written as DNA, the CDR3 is TGTGCCAGCAGCTTAGGAGGGACAGGGGGCCCTAGTTTCCGGGGCTACACCTTC. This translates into CASSLGGTGGPSFRGYTF.

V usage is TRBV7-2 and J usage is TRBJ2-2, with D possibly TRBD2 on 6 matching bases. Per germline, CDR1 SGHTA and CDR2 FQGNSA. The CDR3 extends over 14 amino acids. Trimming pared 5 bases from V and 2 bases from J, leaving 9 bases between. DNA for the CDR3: TGTGCCAGCAGCAGGGACTTCAACACCGGGGAGCTGTTTTTT. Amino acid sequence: CASSRDFNTGELFF. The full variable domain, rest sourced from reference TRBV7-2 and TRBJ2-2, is GAGVSQSPSNKVTEKGKDVELRCDPISGHTALYWYRQSLGQGLEFLIYFQGNSAPDKSGLPSDRFSAERTGGSVSTLTIQRTQQEDSAVYLCASSRDFNTGELFFGEGSRLTVL.

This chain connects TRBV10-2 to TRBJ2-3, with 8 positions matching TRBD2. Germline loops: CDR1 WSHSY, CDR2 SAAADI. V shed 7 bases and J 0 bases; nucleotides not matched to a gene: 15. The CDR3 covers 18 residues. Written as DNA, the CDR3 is TGCGCCAGCATCCGGTGGCTAGCGGGCCCAGGGAGCACAGATACGCAGTATTTT. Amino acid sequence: CASIRWLAGPGSTDTQYF.

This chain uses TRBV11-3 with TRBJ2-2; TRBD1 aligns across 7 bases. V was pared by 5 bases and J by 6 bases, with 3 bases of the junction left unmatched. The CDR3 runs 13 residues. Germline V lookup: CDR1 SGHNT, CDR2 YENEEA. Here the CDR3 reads CASSIRGPGELFF. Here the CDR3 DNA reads TGTGCCAGCAGCATTAGGGGGCCCGGGGAGCTGTTTTTT. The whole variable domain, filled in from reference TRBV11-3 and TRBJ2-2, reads EAGVVQSPRYKIIEKKQPVAFWCNPISGHNTLYWYLQNLGQGPELLIRYENEEAVDDSQLPKDRFSAERLKGVDSTLKIQPAELGDSAVYLCASSIRGPGELFFGEGSRLTVL.

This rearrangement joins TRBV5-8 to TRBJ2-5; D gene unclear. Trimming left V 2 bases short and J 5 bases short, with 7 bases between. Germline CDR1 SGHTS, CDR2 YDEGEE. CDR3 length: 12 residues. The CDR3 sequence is CASSLFGETQYF. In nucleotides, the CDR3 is TGTGCCAGCAGCTTATTCGGGGAGACCCAGTACTTC.

CDR3 amino acids: CASSSRTRPSTDTQYF. DNA of the CDR3: TGTGCCAGCTCATCTAGGACTCGGCCTAGCACAGATACGCAGTATTTT. This chain connects TRBV18 to TRBJ2-3, with D perhaps matching TRBD2 (5 bases). The CDR3 runs to 16 residues. Germline-derived CDR1 and CDR2 are KGHSH and LQKENI. The ends were cut back, 5 bases at V and 0 bases at J, with 15 bases in the middle.

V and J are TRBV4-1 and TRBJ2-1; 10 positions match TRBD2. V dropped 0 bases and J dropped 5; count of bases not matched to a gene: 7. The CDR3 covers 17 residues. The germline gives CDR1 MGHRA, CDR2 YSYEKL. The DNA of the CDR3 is TGCGCCAGCAGCCAAGAATGGTGGACTAGCGGAAACAATGAGCAGTTCTTC. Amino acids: CASSQEWWTSGNNEQFF.

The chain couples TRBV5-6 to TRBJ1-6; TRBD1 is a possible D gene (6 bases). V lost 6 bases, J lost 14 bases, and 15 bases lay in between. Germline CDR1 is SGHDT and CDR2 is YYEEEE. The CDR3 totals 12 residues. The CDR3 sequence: CASTTPQGALHF. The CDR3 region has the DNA TGTGCCAGCACCACTCCACAGGGCGCCCTCCACTTT.

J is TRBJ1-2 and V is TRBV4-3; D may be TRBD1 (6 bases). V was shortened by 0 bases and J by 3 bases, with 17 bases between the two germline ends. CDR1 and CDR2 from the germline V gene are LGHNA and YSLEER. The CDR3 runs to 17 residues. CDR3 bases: TGCGCCAGCAGCCAAGATCACTTGGGGGGGGGCGACTATGGCTACACCTTC. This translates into CASSQDHLGGGDYGYTF.

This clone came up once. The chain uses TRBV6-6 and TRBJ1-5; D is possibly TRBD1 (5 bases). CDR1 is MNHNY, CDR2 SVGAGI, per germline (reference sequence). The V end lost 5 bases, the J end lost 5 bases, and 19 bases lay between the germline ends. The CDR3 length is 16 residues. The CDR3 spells CASSRPPGGDDQPQHF. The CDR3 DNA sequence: TGTGCCAGCAGTCGCCCCCCGGGGGGGGACGATCAGCCCCAGCATTTT.

DNA of the CDR3: TGTGCCATCAGCAAGACAGATGCAGACACTGAAGCTTTCTTT. Its protein product is CAISKTDADTEAFF. The V and J genes are TRBV10-3 and TRBJ1-1; D perhaps matches TRBD1 (5 bases). The CDR3 loop spans 14 amino acids. With 6 bases removed from V and 3 bases from J, the gap between germline ends came to 14 bases. Germline assignment: CDR1 ENHRY and CDR2 SYGVKD.

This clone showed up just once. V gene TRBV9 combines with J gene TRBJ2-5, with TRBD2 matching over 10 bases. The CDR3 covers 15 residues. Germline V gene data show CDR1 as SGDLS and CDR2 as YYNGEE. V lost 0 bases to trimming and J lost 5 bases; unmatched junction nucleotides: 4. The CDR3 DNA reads TGTGCCAGCAGCGTAGCGGGGACTAGCGCCGAGACCCAGTACTTC. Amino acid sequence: CASSVAGTSAETQYF.

The CDR3 sequence is CASRVVRAPNNEQFF. The CDR3 DNA is TGTGCCAGTAGGGTGGTGAGGGCTCCAAACAATGAGCAGTTCTTC. The chain combines TRBV19 with TRBJ2-1, with D possibly matching TRBD2 (5 bases). Germline V gene data show CDR1 as LNHDA and CDR2 as SQIVND (reference sequence). The CDR3 length is 15 residues. V gave up 6 bases and J gave up 5 bases, with 17 bases separating them.